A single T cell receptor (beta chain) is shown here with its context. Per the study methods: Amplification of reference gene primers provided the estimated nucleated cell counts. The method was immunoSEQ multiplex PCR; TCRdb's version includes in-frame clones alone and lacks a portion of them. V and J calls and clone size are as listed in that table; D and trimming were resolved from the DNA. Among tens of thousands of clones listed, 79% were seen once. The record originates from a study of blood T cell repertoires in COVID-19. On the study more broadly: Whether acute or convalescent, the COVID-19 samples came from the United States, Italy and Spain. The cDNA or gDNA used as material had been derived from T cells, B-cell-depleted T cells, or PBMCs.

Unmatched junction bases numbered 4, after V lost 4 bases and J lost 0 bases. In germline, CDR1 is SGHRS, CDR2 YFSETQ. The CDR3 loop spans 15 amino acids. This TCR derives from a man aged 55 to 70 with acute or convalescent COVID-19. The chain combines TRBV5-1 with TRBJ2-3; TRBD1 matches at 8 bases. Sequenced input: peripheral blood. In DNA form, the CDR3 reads TGCGCCAGCAGCGCCCGGACAGGGAGCACAGATACGCAGTATTTT. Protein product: CASSARTGSTDTQYF.